This TCR beta chain was sequenced for a study of control samples from healthy donors and cancer patients. Here immunoSEQ multiplex PCR was the method, and the copy in TCRdb shows in-frame clones only, minus some. The data show approximately 150,000 clones, 75% to 95% seen once. This CDR3 spans 13 amino acids. Germline CDR1 reads MNHNS; CDR2 reads SASEGT. V gave up 3 bases and J gave up 6 bases, with 11 bases separating them. V gene TRBV6-1 combines with J gene TRBJ1-2; possibly TRBD1 for D (6 bases). The receptor comes from a man between 18 and 29 years old in good health. The sequencing sample was made of blood. Here the CDR3 reads CASSEGGADGYTF. The CDR3 nucleotides read TGTGCCAGCAGTGAGGGGGGGGCGGATGGCTACACCTTC.